A single sample gave rise to the 9 T cell receptor beta chains below, sequenced in a study of cytomegalovirus exposure and HLA in healthy donors (TCRdb year 2017). The library was built by means of the immunoSEQ multiplex PCR assay. The multiplex PCR relied on a mix of 60 forward primers for TCR Vbeta segments and 13 reverse primers for TCR Jbeta segments. The table comes from immuneACCESS by way of TCRdb, which keeps in-frame sequences with V and J called. Part of the clones is missing from these tables; in studies checked, under half for an unresolved V gene and the rest for unknown reasons. In all, the sample holds 200,000 to 250,000 clones, and around 80% of those were seen once. The ten largest clones capture 2.7% of the sample. Sequencing used PBMCs. The receptors were sampled from a woman aged 60 to 75 in good health and CMV-seropositive.

The chain has TRBV10-3 and TRBJ1-4; 9 bases align to TRBD1. The germline V gene has CDR1 ENHRY and CDR2 SYGVKD. With 3 bases clipped from V and 3 bases from J, the junction kept 5 bases outside the gene matches. CDR3 length: 16 residues. The CDR3 region has the DNA TGTGCCATCAGTGACGCGGACAGGGGCGCTAATGAAAAACTGTTTTTT. Its translation is CAISDADRGANEKLFF.

The CDR3 protein is CASSPGGSTNEKLFF. The CDR3 nucleotides read TGTGCCAGCTCACCAGGGGGGTCAACTAATGAAAAACTGTTTTTT. The chain recombines TRBV18 with TRBJ1-4; tentative D call: TRBD1 (5 bases). Germline lookup yields CDR1 KGHSH and CDR2 LQKENI. V was shortened by 2 bases and J by 0 bases, with 7 bases between the two germline ends. CDR3 length: 15 amino acids.

The V and J genes are TRBV28 and TRBJ1-2; 7 nucleotides align to TRBD1. Trimming at V came to 6 bases and at J to 8 bases, leaving 12 bases not matched to a gene. The CDR3 is made up of 14 amino acids. The germline gives CDR1 MDHEN, CDR2 SYDVKM. Written as DNA, the CDR3 is TGTGCCAGCAGCCCAGAGGGGGCGGGGTGGGGCTACACCTTC. Translated: CASSPEGAGWGYTF.

This clone was counted between two and nine times. V usage is TRBV10-1 and J usage is TRBJ2-1; 12 positions match TRBD2. The CDR3 runs to 15 residues. Per the germline V gene, CDR1 is WNHNN and CDR2 is SYGVQD (reference sequence). After removal of 7 bases from V and 5 bases from J, the junction contained 6 bases not matched to a gene. The CDR3 nucleotides read TGCGCCAGCACGTCTAGCGGGAGGGAGAACAATGAGCAGTTCTTC. Protein product: CASTSSGRENNEQFF.

This CDR3 is CASGAFLAGETDTQYF. In nucleotides, the CDR3 is TGTGCCAGCGGGGCCTTCCTAGCGGGAGAAACAGATACGCAGTATTTT. The chain couples TRBV2 to TRBJ2-3; TRBD2 matches at 10 bases. The CDR3 contains 16 residues. V was clipped by 8 bases and J by 3 bases; unmatched bases: 11. Germline V CDR1 and CDR2: SNHLY, FYNNEI. The full variable domain, in which reference TRBV2 and TRBJ2-3 provide the parts outside the CDR3, is EPEVTQTPSHQVTQMGQEVILRCVPISNHLYFYWYRQILGQKVEFLVSFYNNEISEKSEIFDDQFSVERPDGSNFTLKIRSTKLEDSAMYFCASGAFLAGETDTQYFGPGTRLTVL.

The chain combines TRBV9 with TRBJ1-5; possible D gene TRBD1, 6 bases. This CDR3 has 15 amino acids. The germline V gene has CDR1 SGDLS and CDR2 YYNGEE. The V gene lost 3 bases and the J gene lost 0 bases, with 10 bases spanning the gap. This CDR3 reads CASSGPDSSNQPQHF. The CDR3 region has the DNA TGTGCCAGCAGCGGTCCGGACAGTAGCAATCAGCCCCAGCATTTT.

This chain joins TRBV5-4 and TRBJ1-6, with a possible D match to TRBD1 (5 bases). V gave up 9 bases and J gave up 0 bases, with 13 bases separating them. This CDR3 contains 15 residues. Germline CDR1 and CDR2: SGHNT and YYREEE (reference sequence). The CDR3 nucleotides read TGTGCCACTTGCAGGGAACCCTCCTATAATTCACCCCTCCACTTT. Protein product: CATCREPSYNSPLHF.

The chain carries TRBV11-2 and TRBJ2-7; possible D gene TRBD2, 6 bases. The V and J ends lost 3 bases and 1 base respectively, with 13 bases between them. Germline V gene lookup returns CDR1 SGHAT and CDR2 FQNNGV. The CDR3 consists of 15 residues. For the CDR3, the DNA is TGTGCCAGCAGCTTTGGCAGGGCGGGGTCCTACGAGCAGTACTTC. Translation gives CASSFGRAGSYEQYF.

The chain couples TRBV4-3 to TRBJ2-2; 9 nucleotides line up with TRBD2. The CDR3 loop spans 16 amino acids. Looked up from germline, CDR1 is LGHNA and CDR2 is YSLEER. V was clipped by 3 bases and J by 2 bases; unmatched bases: 4. The CDR3 reads CASSHRLADNTGELFF. The CDR3 nucleotides are TGCGCCAGCAGCCACCGACTAGCGGATAACACCGGGGAGCTGTTTTTT.